These 8 T cell receptor beta chains came from one sample sequenced in a study of CD8 T cells in ankylosing spondylitis. From the 5' RACE reads, TCRdb called clonotypes with MiXCR, one entry per CDR3 protein. The repertoire has 80,000 to 100,000 distinct CDR3 sequences, around 10% of them found once; the top ten carry under 6%. The specimen sequenced was blood, either unsorted or a sorted T cell fraction (not recorded which). These receptor sequences come from a male donor with ankylosing spondylitis or in good health (not recorded which).

In this sample, this clonotype turned up many times. The CDR3 here is CASSPPPGGPRAFF. The CDR3 region has the DNA TGTGCCAGCAGCCCCCCCCCAGGTGGCCCCCGGGCTTTCTTT. The gene calls are TRBV9 and TRBJ1-1, with no clear D. CDR3 length: 14 amino acids. V gave up 4 bases and J gave up 11 bases, with 21 bases separating them. Looked up from germline, CDR1 is SGDLS and CDR2 is YYNGEE.

This clonotype was detected ten times or more. The chain combines TRBV21-1 with TRBJ2-1; the DNA was not used to check the table's D call, TRBD2. TRBV21-1 has pseudogene status. The CDR3 loop spans 17 amino acids. CDR3 loop: CASSPEEAGGTNNEQFF. CDR3 sequence (DNA): TGTGCCAGCAGCCCCGAGGAAGCGGGGGGAACGAACAATGAGCAGTTCTTC.

This clonotype has a handful of counts. The chain has TRBV9 and TRBJ2-2; unclear D gene. The CDR3 contains 15 residues. The V gene lost 4 bases and the J gene lost 1 base, with 11 bases spanning the gap. The germline V gene encodes CDR1 SGDLS and CDR2 YYNGEE. The CDR3 is CASSPRLGNTGELFF. CDR3 in DNA: TGTGCCAGCAGCCCACGTCTGGGGAACACCGGGGAGCTGTTTTTT.

At least ten counts were recorded for this clonotype. The chain has TRBV5-4 and TRBJ1-2, with 7 bases fitting TRBD1. Germline CDR1 and CDR2: SGHNT and YYREEE (reference sequence). V lost 5 bases to trimming and J lost 5 bases; unmatched junction nucleotides: 3. The CDR3 loop spans 12 amino acids. CDR3 amino acids: CASSSQGYGYTF. The DNA of the CDR3 is TGTGCCAGCAGTTCACAGGGGTATGGCTACACCTTC.

The gene calls are TRBV5-6 and TRBJ2-1; D uncertain. Germline CDR1 reads SGHDT; CDR2 reads YYEEEE. Trimming took 5 bases from V and 10 from J, leaving 16 bases between them. The CDR3 is 13 residues long. The CDR3 here is CASRVGGLGEQFF. CDR3 in DNA: TGTGCCAGCAGAGTTGGCGGTCTTGGGGAGCAGTTCTTC.

At least ten counts were recorded for this clonotype. The V and J genes are TRBV20-1 and TRBJ2-4; D remains unclear. Germline loops: CDR1 DFQATT, CDR2 SNEGSKA (reference sequence). V was cut by 6 bases and J by 5 bases, with 11 bases left in between. The CDR3 has 12 residues. The DNA of the CDR3 is TGCAGTGCGAGTTACACAGAAAACATTCAGTACTTC. Translating it yields CSASYTENIQYF.

A few counts support this clonotype. CDR3 in DNA: TGTGCCAGCACCCCCGGGGGCAATCAGCCCCAGCATTTT. It yields the protein CASTPGGNQPQHF. The rearrangement links TRBV12-3 or TRBV12-4 to TRBJ1-5, with D unclear. The CDR3 is made up of 13 amino acids. With 7 bases removed from V and 2 bases from J, the gap between germline ends came to 9 bases.

The chain combines TRBV29-1 with TRBJ1-3, with a possible D match to TRBD1 (5 bases). Germline CDR1 SQVTM, CDR2 ANQGSEA. This CDR3 has 13 amino acids. V lost 6 bases and J lost 2, with 11 bases in between. This CDR3 reads CSVERDPGNTIYF. CDR3 nucleotides: TGCAGCGTCGAGCGGGACCCTGGAAACACCATATATTTT.